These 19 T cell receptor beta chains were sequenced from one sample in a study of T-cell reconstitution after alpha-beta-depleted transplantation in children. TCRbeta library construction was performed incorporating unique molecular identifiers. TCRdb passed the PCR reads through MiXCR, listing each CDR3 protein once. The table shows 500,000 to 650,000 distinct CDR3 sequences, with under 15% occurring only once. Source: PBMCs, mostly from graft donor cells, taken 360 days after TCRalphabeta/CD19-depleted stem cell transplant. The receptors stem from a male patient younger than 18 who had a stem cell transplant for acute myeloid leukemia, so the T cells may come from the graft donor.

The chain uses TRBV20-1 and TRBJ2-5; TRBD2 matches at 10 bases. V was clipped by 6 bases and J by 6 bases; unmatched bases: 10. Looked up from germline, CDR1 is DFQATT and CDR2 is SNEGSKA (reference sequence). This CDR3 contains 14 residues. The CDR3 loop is CSALAGESWQTQYF. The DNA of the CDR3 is TGCAGTGCCCTAGCGGGAGAAAGCTGGCAGACCCAGTACTTC.

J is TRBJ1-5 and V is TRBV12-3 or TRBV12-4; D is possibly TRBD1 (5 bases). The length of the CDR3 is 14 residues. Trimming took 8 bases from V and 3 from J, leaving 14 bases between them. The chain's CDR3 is CASAERDYNQPQHF. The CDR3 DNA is TGTGCCAGCGCCGAAAGGGACTACAATCAGCCCCAGCATTTT.

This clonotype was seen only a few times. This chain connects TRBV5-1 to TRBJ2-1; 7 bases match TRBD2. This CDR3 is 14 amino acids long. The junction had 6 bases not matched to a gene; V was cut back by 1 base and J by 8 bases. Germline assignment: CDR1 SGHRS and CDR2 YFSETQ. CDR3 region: CASSLRPGGDEQFF. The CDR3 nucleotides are TGCGCCAGCAGCTTGCGTCCGGGAGGCGATGAGCAGTTCTTC.

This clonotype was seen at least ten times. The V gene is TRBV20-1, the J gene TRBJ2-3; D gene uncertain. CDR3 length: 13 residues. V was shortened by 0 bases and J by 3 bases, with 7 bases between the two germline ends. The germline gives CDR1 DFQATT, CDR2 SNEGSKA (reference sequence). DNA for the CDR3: TGCAGTGCTAGAGATGCAGATACAGATACGCAGTATTTT. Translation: CSARDADTDTQYF.

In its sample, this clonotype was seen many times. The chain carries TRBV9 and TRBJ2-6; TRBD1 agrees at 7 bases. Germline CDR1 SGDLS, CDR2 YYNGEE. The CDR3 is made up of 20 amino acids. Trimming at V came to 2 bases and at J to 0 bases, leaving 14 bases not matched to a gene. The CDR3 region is CASSVGPSTGQGSGANVLTF. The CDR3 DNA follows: TGTGCCAGCAGCGTTGGACCCTCGACAGGGCAGGGCTCTGGGGCCAACGTCCTGACTTTC.

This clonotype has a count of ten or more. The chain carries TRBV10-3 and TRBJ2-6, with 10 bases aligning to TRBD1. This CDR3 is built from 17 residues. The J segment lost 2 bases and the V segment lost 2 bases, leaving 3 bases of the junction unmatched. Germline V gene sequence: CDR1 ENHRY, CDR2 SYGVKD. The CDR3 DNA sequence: TGTGCCATCAGTGAGCTGACAGGGGGCGCTGGGGCCAACGTCCTGACTTTC. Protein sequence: CAISELTGGAGANVLTF.

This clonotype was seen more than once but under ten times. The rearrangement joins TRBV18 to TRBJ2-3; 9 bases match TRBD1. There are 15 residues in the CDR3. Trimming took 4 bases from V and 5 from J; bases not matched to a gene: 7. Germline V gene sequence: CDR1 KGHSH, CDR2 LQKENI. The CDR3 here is CASSQTGGIGDTQYF. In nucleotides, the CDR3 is TGTGCCAGCTCACAGACAGGGGGTATCGGAGATACGCAGTATTTT.

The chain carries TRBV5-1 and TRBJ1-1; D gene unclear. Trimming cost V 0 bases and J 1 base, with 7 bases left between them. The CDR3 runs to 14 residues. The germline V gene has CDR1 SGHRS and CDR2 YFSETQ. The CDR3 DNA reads TGCGCCAGCAGCTTGGCCGCACAGAACACTGAAGCTTTCTTT. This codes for CASSLAAQNTEAFF.

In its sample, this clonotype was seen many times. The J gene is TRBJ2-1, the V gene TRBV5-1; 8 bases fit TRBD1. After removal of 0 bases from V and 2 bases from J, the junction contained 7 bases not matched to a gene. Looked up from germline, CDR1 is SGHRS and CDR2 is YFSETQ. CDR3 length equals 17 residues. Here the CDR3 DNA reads TGCGCCAGCAGCTTGGCCGGGACAGGAGGAACCTACAATGAGCAGTTCTTC. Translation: CASSLAGTGGTYNEQFF.

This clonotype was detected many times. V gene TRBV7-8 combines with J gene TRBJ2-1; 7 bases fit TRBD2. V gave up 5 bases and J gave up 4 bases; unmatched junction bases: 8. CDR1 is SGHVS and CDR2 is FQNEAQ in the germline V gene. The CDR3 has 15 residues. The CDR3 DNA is TGTGCCAGCAGCCTCCTGGCTAGCGGTTACAATGAGCAGTTCTTC. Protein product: CASSLLASGYNEQFF. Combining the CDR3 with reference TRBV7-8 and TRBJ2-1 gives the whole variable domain GAGVSQSPRYKVAKRGQDVALRCDPISGHVSLFWYQQALGQGPEFLTYFQNEAQLDKSGLPSDRFFAERPEGSVSTLKIQRTQQEDSAVYLCASSLLASGYNEQFFGPGTRLTVL.

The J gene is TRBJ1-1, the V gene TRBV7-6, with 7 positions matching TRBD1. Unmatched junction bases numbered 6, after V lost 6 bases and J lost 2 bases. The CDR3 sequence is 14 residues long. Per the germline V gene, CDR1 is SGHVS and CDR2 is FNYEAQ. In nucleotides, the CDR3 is TGTGCCAGCAGTTTCGACAGGGTTAACACTGAAGCTTTCTTT. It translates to CASSFDRVNTEAFF. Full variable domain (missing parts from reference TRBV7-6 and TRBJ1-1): GAGVSQSPRYKVTKRGQDVALRCDPISGHVSLYWYRQALGQGPEFLTYFNYEAQQDKSGLPNDRFSAERPEGSISTLTIQRTEQRDSAMYRCASSFDRVNTEAFFGQGTRLTVV.

The CDR3 protein is CSAERLAGGFSYEQYF. As DNA, the CDR3 is TGCAGTGCTGAGAGACTAGCGGGAGGTTTCTCCTACGAGCAGTACTTC. J is TRBJ2-7 and V is TRBV20-1; TRBD2 matches at 13 bases. J was trimmed by 0 bases and V by 5 bases; bases with no gene match: 7. Germline V gives CDR1 DFQATT, CDR2 SNEGSKA (reference sequence). This CDR3 region has 16 residues.

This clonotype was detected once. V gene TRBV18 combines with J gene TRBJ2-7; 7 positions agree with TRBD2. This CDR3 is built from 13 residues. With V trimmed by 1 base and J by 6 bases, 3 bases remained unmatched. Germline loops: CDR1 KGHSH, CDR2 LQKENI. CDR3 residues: CASSPLSGGEQYF. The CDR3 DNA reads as TGTGCCAGCTCACCACTTTCGGGGGGCGAGCAGTACTTC. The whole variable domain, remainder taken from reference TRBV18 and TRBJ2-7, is NAGVMQNPRHLVRRRGQEARLRCSPMKGHSHVYWYRQLPEEGLKFMVYLQKENIIDESGMPKERFSAEFPKEGPSILRIQQVVRGDSAAYFCASSPLSGGEQYFGPGTRLTVT.

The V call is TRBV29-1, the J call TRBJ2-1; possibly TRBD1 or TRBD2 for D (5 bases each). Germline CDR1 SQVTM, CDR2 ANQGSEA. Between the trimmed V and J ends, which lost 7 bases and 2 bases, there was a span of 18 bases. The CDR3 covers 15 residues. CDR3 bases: TGCAGCGCCCCGGGACCCCGGCGGGCCTACAATGAGCAGTTCTTC. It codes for CSAPGPRRAYNEQFF.

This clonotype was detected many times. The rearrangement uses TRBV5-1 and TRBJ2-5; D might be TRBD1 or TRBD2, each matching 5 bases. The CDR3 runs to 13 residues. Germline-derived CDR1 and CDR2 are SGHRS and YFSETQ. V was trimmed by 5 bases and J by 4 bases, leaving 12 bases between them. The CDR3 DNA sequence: TGCGCCAGCAGTTCGGGACGCAGAGAGACCCAGTACTTC. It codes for CASSSGRRETQYF.

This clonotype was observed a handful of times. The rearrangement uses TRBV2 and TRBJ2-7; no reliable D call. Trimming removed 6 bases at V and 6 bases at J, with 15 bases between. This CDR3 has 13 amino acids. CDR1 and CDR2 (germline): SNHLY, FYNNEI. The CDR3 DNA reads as TGTGCCAGCAGGTTTGTTTTGGGCGGCGAGCAGTACTTC. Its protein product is CASRFVLGGEQYF.

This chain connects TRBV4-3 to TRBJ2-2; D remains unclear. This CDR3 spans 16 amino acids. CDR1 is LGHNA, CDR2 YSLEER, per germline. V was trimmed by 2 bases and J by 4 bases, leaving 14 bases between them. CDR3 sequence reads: CASSQSPGLRTGELFF. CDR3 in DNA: TGCGCCAGCAGCCAAAGCCCGGGTCTTCGCACCGGGGAGCTGTTTTTT.

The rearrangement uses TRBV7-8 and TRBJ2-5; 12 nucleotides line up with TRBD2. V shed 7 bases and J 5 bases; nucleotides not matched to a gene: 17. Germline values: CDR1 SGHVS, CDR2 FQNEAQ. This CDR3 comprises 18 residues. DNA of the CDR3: TGTGCCAGCATCCAATTCGGACTAGCGGGACCCCATGGGGAGACCCAGTACTTC. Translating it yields CASIQFGLAGPHGETQYF.

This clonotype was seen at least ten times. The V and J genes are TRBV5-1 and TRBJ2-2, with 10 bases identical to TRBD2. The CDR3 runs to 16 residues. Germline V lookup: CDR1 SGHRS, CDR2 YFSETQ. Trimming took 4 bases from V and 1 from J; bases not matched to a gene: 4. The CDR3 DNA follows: TGCGCCAGCAGCCCAAGGACTAGCGGGAACACCGGGGAGCTGTTTTTT. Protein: CASSPRTSGNTGELFF. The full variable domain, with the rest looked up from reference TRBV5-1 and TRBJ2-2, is KAGVTQTPRYLIKTRGQQVTLSCSPISGHRSVSWYQQTPGQGLQFLFEYFSETQRNKGNFPGRFSGRQFSNSRSEMNVSTLELGDSALYLCASSPRTSGNTGELFFGEGSRLTVL.